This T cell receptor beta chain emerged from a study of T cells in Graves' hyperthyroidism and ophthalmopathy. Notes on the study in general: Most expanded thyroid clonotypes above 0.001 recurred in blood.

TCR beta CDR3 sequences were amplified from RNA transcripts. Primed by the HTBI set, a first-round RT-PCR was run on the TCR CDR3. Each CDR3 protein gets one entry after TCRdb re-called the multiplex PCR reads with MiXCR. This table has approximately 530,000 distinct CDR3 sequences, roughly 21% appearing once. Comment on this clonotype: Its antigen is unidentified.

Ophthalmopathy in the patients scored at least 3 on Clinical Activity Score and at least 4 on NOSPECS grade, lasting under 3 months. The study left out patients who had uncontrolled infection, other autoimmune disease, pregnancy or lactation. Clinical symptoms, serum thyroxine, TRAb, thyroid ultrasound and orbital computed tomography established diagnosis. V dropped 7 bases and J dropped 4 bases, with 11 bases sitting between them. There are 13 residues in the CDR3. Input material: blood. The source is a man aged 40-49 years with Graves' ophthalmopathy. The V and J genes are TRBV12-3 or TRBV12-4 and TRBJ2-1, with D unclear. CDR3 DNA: TGTGCCAGCACCCTGGGAAGGTACAATGAGCAGTTCTTC. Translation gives CASTLGRYNEQFF.